These 17 T cell receptor beta chains came from one sample sequenced in a study of T-cell reconstitution after alpha-beta-depleted transplantation in children. TCRbeta library preparation incorporated unique molecular identifiers. MiXCR was run by TCRdb on the PCR reads, yielding one entry per CDR3 protein. Of hundreds of thousands of distinct CDR3 sequences in the sample, 16% were seen once. The specimen comprised PBMCs from the stem cell graft donor, sampled from the stem cell graft. All receptors come from a human donor who donated a stem cell graft to a child with acute myeloid leukemia.

This clonotype was seen ten or more times. The rearrangement joins TRBV20-1 to TRBJ1-5, with D unresolved. The CDR3 runs to 12 residues. In germline, CDR1 is DFQATT, CDR2 SNEGSKA (reference sequence). V was shortened by 6 bases and J by 0 bases, with 6 bases between the two germline ends. CDR3 region: CSAIYSNQPQHF. In DNA form, the CDR3 reads TGCAGTGCAATCTATAGCAATCAGCCCCAGCATTTT.

This clonotype showed up many times. This chain uses TRBV27 with TRBJ1-2; the D gene is possibly TRBD1 (5 bases). Trimming shortened V by 0 bases and J by 6 bases, and 11 bases separated the two germline ends. Germline assignment: CDR1 MNHEY and CDR2 SMNVEV (reference sequence). CDR3 length: 14 residues. The CDR3 bases are TGTGCCAGCAGTTTATCGTGGCAGGGTGATGGCTACACCTTC. It translates to CASSLSWQGDGYTF.

The sample holds many counts of this clonotype. The rearrangement links TRBV6-5 to TRBJ1-2; 8 bases line up with TRBD1. Germline assignment: CDR1 MNHEY and CDR2 SVGAGI. The V segment lost 3 bases and the J segment 3 bases; nucleotides outside the gene matches: 3. This CDR3 has 14 residues. The CDR3 DNA reads as TGTGCCAGCAGTTATAGACAGGGGTACTATGGCTACACCTTC. Translation gives CASSYRQGYYGYTF.

This clonotype was observed a handful of times. DNA for the CDR3: TGTGCCAGCAGCTTAGCATCCCCTAGTGGCGCAGATACGCAGTATTTT. Protein: CASSLASPSGADTQYF. This chain joins TRBV7-2 and TRBJ2-3; D ambiguous. V lost 0 bases to trimming and J lost 4 bases, with 14 bases between them. The V gene's germline CDR1 is SGHTA and CDR2 FQGNSA. The CDR3 has 16 amino acids.

This clonotype occurred many times. The chain carries TRBV4-3 and TRBJ2-3; D uncertain. V shed 1 base and J shed 6 bases, with 11 bases lying between them. The CDR3 sequence is 14 residues long. CDR1 is LGHNA, CDR2 YSLEER, per germline. Here the CDR3 reads CASSQASSSDTQYF. The CDR3 region has the DNA TGCGCCAGCAGCCAAGCGTCAAGTTCCGATACGCAGTATTTT.

This clonotype was counted between two and nine times. V and J are TRBV6-1 and TRBJ2-7; 9 positions agree with TRBD1. Germline V gene lookup returns CDR1 MNHNS and CDR2 SASEGT. This CDR3 is 15 amino acids long. The V and J ends lost 4 bases and 3 bases, in that order; junction bases with no gene match: 7. This chain's CDR3 is CASSATGGADYEQYV. The CDR3 DNA is TGTGCCAGCAGTGCAACAGGGGGCGCGGACTACGAGCAGTACGTC.

This clonotype has at least ten counts. The V call is TRBV20-1, the J call TRBJ2-7, with D perhaps matching TRBD1 or TRBD2 (6 bases each). The CDR3 runs 14 residues. Germline CDR1 reads DFQATT; CDR2 reads SNEGSKA (reference sequence). The ends were cut back, 6 bases at V and 7 bases at J, with 22 bases in the middle. The CDR3 region is CSAVGGHDWVEQYF. CDR3 in DNA: TGCAGTGCCGTGGGGGGACACGACTGGGTTGAGCAGTACTTC.

This clonotype was found many times. The chain links TRBV24-1 to TRBJ2-3; D gene uncertain. There are 12 residues in the CDR3. CDR1 KGHDR and CDR2 SFDVKD come from the germline V gene. With 2 bases removed from V and 2 bases from J, the gap between germline ends came to 1 base. The CDR3 bases are TGTGCCACCAGTGATTCCACAGATACGCAGTATTTT. Its protein is CATSDSTDTQYF.

This clonotype has more than one count but fewer than ten. The chain carries TRBV5-5 and TRBJ2-6; unclear D gene. V was clipped by 0 bases and J by 4 bases, with 11 bases between them. Per germline, CDR1 SGHKS and CDR2 YYEKEE (reference sequence). This CDR3 region has 16 residues. The CDR3 DNA reads as TGTGCCAGCAGCTTGGTCCAGGCTGCCGGGGCCAACGTCCTGACTTTC. Its protein is CASSLVQAAGANVLTF.

The chain carries TRBV20-1 and TRBJ1-5, with a weak D call TRBD1 (6 bases). The CDR3 has 12 residues. Trimming removed 3 bases from V and 8 bases from J, with 11 bases in between. Per the germline V gene, CDR1 is DFQATT and CDR2 is SNEGSKA (reference sequence). The DNA for the CDR3 is TGCAGTGCTAGGAGGGGGACGGAGCCCCAGCATTTT. It encodes CSARRGTEPQHF.

The chain uses TRBV11-2 and TRBJ1-1, with no clear D. Germline V lookup: CDR1 SGHAT, CDR2 FQNNGV. V lost 7 bases and J lost 4, with 16 bases in between. CDR3 length: 14 residues. The CDR3 coding sequence is TGTGCCAGCAACTCCATTAAGAAGGGCACTGAAGCTTTCTTT. This translates into CASNSIKKGTEAFF. Full variable domain (missing parts from reference TRBV11-2 and TRBJ1-1): EAGVAQSPRYKIIEKRQSVAFWCNPISGHATLYWYQQILGQGPKLLIQFQNNGVVDDSQLPKDRFSAERLKGVDSTLKIQPAKLEDSAVYLCASNSIKKGTEAFFGQGTRLTVV.

This clonotype was counted between two and nine times. The J gene is TRBJ2-5, the V gene TRBV5-1, with 10 bases that match TRBD1. The CDR3 runs to 14 residues. The junction had 5 bases not matched to a gene; V was cut back by 4 bases and J by 5 bases. CDR1 and CDR2 (germline): SGHRS, YFSETQ. The CDR3 spells CASSIGQGGETQYF. The CDR3 DNA sequence: TGCGCCAGCAGCATAGGACAGGGGGGGGAGACCCAGTACTTC.

This clonotype was counted ten times or more. The chain recombines TRBV29-1 with TRBJ2-1; 11 bases fit TRBD2. J was trimmed by 7 bases and V by 7 bases; bases with no gene match: 9. The CDR3 covers 14 residues. Germline values: CDR1 SQVTM, CDR2 ANQGSEA. Here the CDR3 DNA reads TGCAGCGCGGCTAGCGGGGGGAGGGGGAATGAGCAGTTCTTC. Residues: CSAASGGRGNEQFF.

This clonotype appeared many times. The V gene is TRBV27, the J gene TRBJ2-7, with a weak D call TRBD1 (6 bases). The CDR3 is 15 amino acids. Germline V gene lookup returns CDR1 MNHEY and CDR2 SMNVEV (reference sequence). Trimming pared 6 bases from V and 2 bases from J, leaving 17 bases between. The CDR3 DNA reads TGTGCCAGCAGACCAGGGGCCCTAGCAACCTACGAGCAGTACGTC. Translation: CASRPGALATYEQYV.

There are many counts of this clonotype. The J gene is TRBJ1-1, the V gene TRBV20-1; 8 bases are a match to TRBD1. Germline values: CDR1 DFQATT, CDR2 SNEGSKA (reference sequence). The trim removed 4 bases at V and 2 bases at J, leaving 9 bases unmatched. The CDR3 extends over 15 amino acids. The CDR3 coding sequence is TGCAGTGCTAACCCTGGACAGGGACATAACACTGAAGCTTTCTTT. Translation: CSANPGQGHNTEAFF.

J is TRBJ2-5 and V is TRBV9, with 7 bases that match TRBD1. The CDR3 is 14 residues long. Germline V gene data show CDR1 as SGDLS and CDR2 as YYNGEE. The V and J ends lost 2 bases and 7 bases, in that order; junction bases with no gene match: 8. CDR3 DNA sequence: TGTGCCAGCAGCGTCGGGACAGTAGGAGTGACCCAGTACTTC. Amino acids: CASSVGTVGVTQYF.

This clonotype has a count of ten or more. CDR3 residues: CASSLIYEQYF. DNA of the CDR3: TGTGCCAGCAGCTTAATCTACGAGCAGTACTTC. This chain links TRBV7-2 with TRBJ2-7; no definite D call. Looked up from germline, CDR1 is SGHTA and CDR2 is FQGNSA. This CDR3 region has 11 residues. Trimming shortened V by 2 bases and J by 3 bases, and 2 bases separated the two germline ends.